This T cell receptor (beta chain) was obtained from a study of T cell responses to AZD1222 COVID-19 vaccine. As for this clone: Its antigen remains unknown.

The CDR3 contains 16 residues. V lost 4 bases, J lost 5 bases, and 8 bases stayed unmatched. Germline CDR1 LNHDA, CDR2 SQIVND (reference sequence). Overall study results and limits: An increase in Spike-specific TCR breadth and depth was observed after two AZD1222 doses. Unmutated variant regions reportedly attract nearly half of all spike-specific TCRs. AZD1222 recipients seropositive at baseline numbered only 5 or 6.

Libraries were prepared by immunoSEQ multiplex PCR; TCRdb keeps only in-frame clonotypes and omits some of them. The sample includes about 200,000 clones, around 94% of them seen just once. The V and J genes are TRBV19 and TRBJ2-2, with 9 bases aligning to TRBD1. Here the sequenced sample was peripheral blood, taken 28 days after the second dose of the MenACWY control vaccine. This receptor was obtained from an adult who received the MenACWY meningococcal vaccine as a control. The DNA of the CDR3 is TGTGCCAGTAGTACCACAGGGGGCCAGGGGACCGGGGAGCTGTTTTTT. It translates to CASSTTGGQGTGELFF.